Listed below are T cell receptor beta chains from one sample, sequenced in a study of blood T cell repertoires in COVID-19. Produced via immunoSEQ multiplex PCR; TCRdb's table is partial and in-frame only. This table has 140,000 to 150,000 clones, approximately 88% appearing once. Input material: PBMCs or T cells enriched from blood (not recorded which). The receptors come from a woman younger than 45 with acute COVID-19. Each CDR3 is given with its conserved first and last residue. Each record gives: clone size, D gene, CDR3 length, V gene, J gene, CDR3 protein, CDR3 DNA. The D gene is left open where the match is weak. Size is stated for part of the rows, as once, few or many counts, or as a class when the clone is expanded.

abundance: once; d_gene: .; len: 14; v_gene: TRBV3-1/TRBV3-2; j_gene: TRBJ2-7; CDR3aa: CASSQSVTRAEQYF; CDR3nt: TGTGCCAGCAGCCAGTCAGTGACTAGAGCCGAGCAGTACTTC
abundance: .; d_gene: TRBD2; len: 18; v_gene: TRBV6-2/TRBV6-3; j_gene: TRBJ2-7; CDR3aa: CASSYGGSGRAAAYEQYF; CDR3nt: TGTGCCAGCAGTTACGGAGGTAGCGGGAGGGCCGCGGCGTACGAGCAGTACTTC
abundance: .; d_gene: .; len: 15; v_gene: TRBV5-4; j_gene: TRBJ2-5; CDR3aa: CASSLGLAGPETQYF; CDR3nt: TGTGCCAGCAGCTTGGGGCTAGCCGGGCCAGAGACCCAGTACTTC
abundance: .; d_gene: .; len: 15; v_gene: TRBV7-2; j_gene: TRBJ1-2; CDR3aa: CASSLGAGSHYGYTF; CDR3nt: TGTGCCAGCAGCTTAGGGGCAGGGTCACACTATGGCTACACCTTC
abundance: .; d_gene: .; len: 13; v_gene: TRBV7-2; j_gene: TRBJ1-5; CDR3aa: CASSLVGNQPQHF; CDR3nt: TGTGCCAGCAGCTTAGTAGGCAATCAGCCCCAGCATTTT
abundance: .; d_gene: .; len: 14; v_gene: TRBV18; j_gene: TRBJ1-6; CDR3aa: CASSPSGADSPLHF; CDR3nt: TGTGCCAGCTCACCATCAGGGGCCGATTCACCCCTCCACTTT
abundance: few; d_gene: .; len: 15; v_gene: TRBV6-5; j_gene: TRBJ2-2; CDR3aa: CASSYSVLNTGELFF; CDR3nt: TGTGCCAGCAGTTACTCTGTACTGAACACCGGGGAGCTGTTTTTT
abundance: .; d_gene: TRBD1; len: 13; v_gene: TRBV6-5; j_gene: TRBJ2-7; CDR3aa: CAASRTGNYEQYF; CDR3nt: TGTGCCGCATCTAGGACAGGGAATTACGAGCAGTACTTC
abundance: .; d_gene: TRBD1; len: 15; v_gene: TRBV5-5; j_gene: TRBJ1-4; CDR3aa: CASSRDSLGNEKLFF; CDR3nt: TGTGCCAGCAGCCGGGACAGTCTTGGGAATGAAAAACTGTTTTTT
abundance: .; d_gene: .; len: 16; v_gene: TRBV29-1; j_gene: TRBJ1-1; CDR3aa: CSVEHPHSFGSTEAFF; CDR3nt: TGCAGCGTTGAACACCCCCACAGTTTCGGCAGCACTGAAGCTTTCTTT
abundance: .; d_gene: TRBD2; len: 15; v_gene: TRBV7-2; j_gene: TRBJ2-7; CDR3aa: CASSLISGSSNEQYF; CDR3nt: TGTGCCAGCAGCTTAATAAGCGGGAGCTCCAACGAGCAGTACTTC
abundance: .; d_gene: .; len: 13; v_gene: TRBV19; j_gene: TRBJ2-6; CDR3aa: CASSISWANVLTF; CDR3nt: TGTGCCAGTAGTATTAGTTGGGCCAACGTCCTGACTTTC
abundance: .; d_gene: TRBD2; len: 15; v_gene: TRBV3-1/TRBV3-2; j_gene: TRBJ2-7; CDR3aa: CASSPGLAGAYEQYF; CDR3nt: TGTGCCAGCAGCCCGGGACTAGCGGGCGCCTACGAGCAGTACTTC
abundance: .; d_gene: TRBD2; len: 20; v_gene: TRBV27; j_gene: TRBJ2-1; CDR3aa: CASSSYPADATSGRAFEQFF; CDR3nt: TGTGCCAGCAGTTCCTACCCGGCCGATGCCACTAGCGGGAGGGCCTTTGAGCAGTTCTTC
abundance: .; d_gene: .; len: 11; v_gene: TRBV2; j_gene: TRBJ1-1; CDR3aa: CAEQGNTEAFF; CDR3nt: TGTGCGGAGCAGGGGAACACTGAAGCTTTCTTT
abundance: .; d_gene: TRBD2; len: 19; v_gene: TRBV30; j_gene: TRBJ2-4; CDR3aa: CAWSPHPGTSGSAKNIQYF; CDR3nt: TGTGCCTGGAGTCCCCATCCCGGGACTAGCGGCAGTGCCAAAAACATTCAGTACTTC
abundance: .; d_gene: TRBD2; len: 16; v_gene: TRBV4-3; j_gene: TRBJ2-7; CDR3aa: CASSQGVAGESGEQYF; CDR3nt: TGCGCCAGCAGCCAAGGAGTAGCGGGAGAATCGGGCGAGCAGTACTTC
abundance: .; d_gene: TRBD2; len: 15; v_gene: TRBV28; j_gene: TRBJ2-1; CDR3aa: CASRGGRETNNEQFF; CDR3nt: TGTGCCAGCAGGGGCGGGCGGGAGACAAACAATGAGCAGTTCTTC
abundance: few; d_gene: TRBD2; len: 17; v_gene: TRBV6-2/TRBV6-3; j_gene: TRBJ2-2; CDR3aa: CASSYTGTSGNTGELFF; CDR3nt: TGTGCCAGCAGTTACACGGGGACTAGCGGGAACACCGGGGAGCTGTTTTTT
abundance: .; d_gene: TRBD2; len: 16; v_gene: TRBV5-1; j_gene: TRBJ2-7; CDR3aa: CASKGLAGGLATEQYF; CDR3nt: TGCGCCAGCAAGGGACTAGCGGGAGGCCTCGCTACAGAGCAGTACTTC
abundance: .; d_gene: .; len: 13; v_gene: TRBV28; j_gene: TRBJ2-5; CDR3aa: CASCGSNQETQYF; CDR3nt: TGTGCCAGCTGCGGTTCTAACCAAGAGACCCAGTACTTC
abundance: .; d_gene: TRBD1; len: 14; v_gene: TRBV27; j_gene: TRBJ1-2; CDR3aa: CASSPGQTRVGYTF; CDR3nt: TGTGCCAGCAGCCCGGGACAGACGAGGGTTGGCTACACCTTC
abundance: .; d_gene: .; len: 12; v_gene: TRBV7-9; j_gene: TRBJ1-6; CDR3aa: CASSLARSPLHF; CDR3nt: TGTGCCAGCAGCTTAGCTCGTTCACCCCTCCACTTT
abundance: .; d_gene: .; len: 15; v_gene: TRBV7-9; j_gene: TRBJ2-7; CDR3aa: CASSLAGGSSYEQYF; CDR3nt: TGTGCCAGCAGCTTAGCAGGAGGGAGCTCCTACGAGCAGTACTTC